The 25 T cell receptor beta chains presented below share a single source sample, sequenced in a study of CD8 T cells in Susac syndrome. RNA in amounts of about 0.5 to 1 ug was reverse transcribed with random hexamers. TCRdb re-called the immunoSEQ multiplex PCR reads through MiXCR, storing one row per CDR3 protein. The top ten hold just over 0.13% of the sample, which has 160,000 or so distinct CDR3 sequences, 85% to 95% seen once. Material: CD4+ T cells from PBMCs. These receptors came from a human donor in good health.

This chain joins TRBV3-1 and TRBJ1-2; 8 nucleotides agree with TRBD1. J was trimmed by 5 bases and V by 7 bases; bases with no gene match: 6. The CDR3 contains 13 residues. Germline CDR1 is LGHDT and CDR2 is YNNKEL (reference sequence). CDR3 loop: CASTSGTGYGYTF. The CDR3 DNA follows: TGTGCCAGCACGTCAGGGACAGGTTATGGCTACACCTTC.

The rearrangement links TRBV5-1 to TRBJ1-4, with D hard to call. Deletions cut 5 bases from V and 3 bases from J, with 11 bases between. CDR1 is SGHRS, CDR2 YFSETQ, per germline. This CDR3 comprises 14 residues. CDR3 coding DNA: TGCGCCAGCAGTCCCAGACCGTCTAATGAAAAACTGTTTTTT. Encoded protein: CASSPRPSNEKLFF.

This chain connects TRBV7-8 to TRBJ1-2; tentatively, D is TRBD1 (6 bases). Trimming removed 6 bases from V and 4 bases from J, with 15 bases in between. CDR3 length: 14 amino acids. Germline CDR1 reads SGHVS; CDR2 reads FQNEAQ. The DNA of the CDR3 is TGTGCCAGCAGACCGACAGGAGAGGGCTATGGCTACACCTTC. Protein: CASRPTGEGYGYTF.

The chain combines TRBV2 with TRBJ2-3, with D possibly matching TRBD1 (5 bases). This CDR3 is built from 12 residues. From germline, CDR1 is SNHLY and CDR2 FYNNEI. The germline V and J ends were trimmed by 8 bases and 2 bases, with 8 bases remaining between them. The CDR3 DNA is TGTGCCAGCCAGACAGACACAGATACGCAGTATTTT. It specifies CASQTDTDTQYF.

This clonotype was recorded only once. This rearrangement joins TRBV20-1 to TRBJ2-7, with D perhaps matching TRBD2 (5 bases). This CDR3 comprises 14 residues. Trimming took off 1 base at V and 3 bases at J, with 13 bases between the two ends. Germline-derived CDR1 and CDR2 are DFQATT and SNEGSKA (reference sequence). CDR3 amino acids: CSARAFVSGYEQYF. For the CDR3, the DNA is TGCAGTGCTAGAGCGTTCGTGAGCGGCTACGAGCAGTACTTC.

The rearrangement links TRBV18 to TRBJ1-1; TRBD1 might be the D (5 bases). V was shortened by 3 bases and J by 5 bases, with 13 bases between the two germline ends. CDR3 length: 14 residues. Germline V gene sequence: CDR1 KGHSH, CDR2 LQKENI. CDR3 coding DNA: TGTGCCAGCTCACCTCAGGGAGAGAAGACTGAAGCTTTCTTT. Its protein is CASSPQGEKTEAFF.

This CDR3 reads CSALYEGRSTEAFF. The CDR3 nucleotides read TGCAGTGCCTTGTATGAGGGGCGCAGCACTGAAGCTTTCTTT. The chain has TRBV20-1 and TRBJ1-1, with D maybe TRBD1 (5 bases). The CDR3 covers 14 residues. Trimming shortened V by 6 bases and J by 4 bases, and 18 bases separated the two germline ends. Germline V gene sequence: CDR1 DFQATT, CDR2 SNEGSKA (reference sequence).

The chain joins TRBV10-3 to TRBJ2-4; D might be TRBD1 or TRBD2, each matching 5 bases. V lost 3 bases and J 0 bases, leaving 9 bases between the germline ends. There are 15 residues in the CDR3. CDR1 and CDR2 from the germline V gene are ENHRY and SYGVKD. The CDR3 bases are TGTGCCATCAGTGATACGGGGCTAGCCAAAAACATTCAGTACTTC. It yields the protein CAISDTGLAKNIQYF.

The chain is built from TRBV20-1 and TRBJ2-7, with 8 nucleotides matching TRBD1. This CDR3 spans 15 amino acids. V lost 0 bases, J lost 3 bases, and 7 bases stayed unmatched. The germline V gene has CDR1 DFQATT and CDR2 SNEGSKA (reference sequence). The CDR3 nucleotides read TGCAGTGCTAGAGATTCTGGGACAGGTGACTACGAGCAGTACTTC. As protein: CSARDSGTGDYEQYF.

This rearrangement joins TRBV5-1 to TRBJ2-1; D may be TRBD2 (6 bases). Germline V gene lookup returns CDR1 SGHRS and CDR2 YFSETQ. The CDR3 has 14 residues. V dropped 2 bases and J dropped 5 bases, with 11 bases sitting between them. The CDR3: CASSFTSNDNEQFF. CDR3 DNA: TGCGCCAGCAGCTTCACTAGCAACGACAATGAGCAGTTCTTC.

The V and J genes are TRBV29-1 and TRBJ2-3; D might be TRBD2 (5 bases). The CDR3 loop spans 14 amino acids. Germline lookup yields CDR1 SQVTM and CDR2 ANQGSEA. V was pared by 1 base and J by 4 bases, with 12 bases between. CDR3 sequence (DNA): TGCAGCGTTGAAGGAGGAAACGGGGCAGATACGCAGTATTTT. This encodes CSVEGGNGADTQYF.

V gene TRBV10-3 combines with J gene TRBJ2-5; D is perhaps TRBD1 or TRBD2 (5 bases each). Germline CDR1 is ENHRY and CDR2 is SYGVKD. The CDR3 has 14 amino acids. V was shortened by 0 bases and J by 4 bases, with 9 bases between the two germline ends. CDR3: CAISESRDGETQYF. The CDR3, as DNA: TGTGCCATCAGTGAGTCCCGGGACGGAGAGACCCAGTACTTC.

In nucleotides, the CDR3 is TGCGCCAGCAGTGAGTCGAGGGGTTCTAATGGCTACACCTTC. Encoded protein: CASSESRGSNGYTF. The chain employs TRBV10-1 and TRBJ1-2, with D possibly matching TRBD1 (5 bases). CDR3 length: 14 residues. Trimming stripped 0 bases from V and 6 bases from J, with 11 bases between. From germline, CDR1 is WNHNN and CDR2 SYGVQD (reference sequence).

The count of this clonotype is one. The rearrangement uses TRBV15 and TRBJ2-1; TRBD2 matches at 9 bases. The germline CDR1 and CDR2 sequences are LNHNV and YYDKDF (reference sequence). The CDR3 totals 16 residues. With 3 bases clipped from V and 5 bases from J, the junction kept 8 bases outside the gene matches. The CDR3 region has the DNA TGTGCCACCAGCAGGATAGCGGGGGCGTCGAACAATGAGCAGTTCTTC. Amino acids: CATSRIAGASNNEQFF.

This chain links TRBV29-1 with TRBJ2-5; D is unresolved. V lost 3 bases and J lost 0, with 5 bases in between. The germline gives CDR1 SQVTM, CDR2 ANQGSEA. The CDR3 is 12 amino acids. In DNA form, the CDR3 reads TGCAGCGTTGATCGCCACCAAGAGACCCAGTACTTC. Translating it yields CSVDRHQETQYF.

The chain joins TRBV2 to TRBJ2-7; TRBD1 is a possible D gene (7 bases). CDR3 size: 14 residues. CDR1 and CDR2 (germline): SNHLY, FYNNEI. V was shortened by 9 bases and J by 0 bases, with 15 bases between the two germline ends. The DNA of the CDR3 is TGTGCCAGTAGGGCGGGACAGCTCTCCTACGAGCAGTACTTC. This gives the protein CASRAGQLSYEQYF.

The chain combines TRBV12-3 or TRBV12-4 with TRBJ1-5; tentative D call: TRBD1 (5 bases). The CDR3 extends over 12 amino acids. The germline V and J ends were trimmed by 8 bases and 8 bases, with 13 bases remaining between them. The CDR3 protein is CASCVRGEPQHF. DNA for the CDR3: TGTGCCAGCTGCGTTCGGGGGGAGCCCCAGCATTTT.

V and J are TRBV3-1 and TRBJ1-1, with D hard to call. V dropped 0 bases and J dropped 4 bases, with 12 bases sitting between them. This CDR3 has 15 residues. Per germline, CDR1 LGHDT and CDR2 YNNKEL (reference sequence). The CDR3 bases are TGTGCCAGCAGCCAAGATCTTAGCCTGGGCACTGAAGCTTTCTTT. Translated, it gives CASSQDLSLGTEAFF.

In its sample, this clonotype was seen once. This chain uses TRBV27 with TRBJ1-6, with TRBD1 as a possible D gene (5 bases). The V end was cut by 2 bases, the J end by 8 bases, with 16 bases between. The CDR3 sequence is 16 residues long. The germline gives CDR1 MNHEY, CDR2 SMNVEV (reference sequence). As DNA, the CDR3 is TGTGCCAGCAGTTTACAGGTCCAGGGTGGGTATTCACCCCTCCACTTT. This codes for CASSLQVQGGYSPLHF.

V usage is TRBV6-1 and J usage is TRBJ2-3; D is ambiguous. The CDR3 contains 14 residues. Per the germline V gene, CDR1 is MNHNS and CDR2 is SASEGT. V lost 3 bases and J lost 0, with 7 bases in between. Here the CDR3 reads CASSEGYSTDTQYF. CDR3 in DNA: TGTGCCAGCAGTGAGGGGTACAGCACAGATACGCAGTATTTT.

CDR3 in DNA: TGTGCCACCAGTGATGCTAGCGGGGGCTCCTACAATGAGCAGTTCTTC. Translation: CATSDASGGSYNEQFF. This rearrangement joins TRBV24-1 to TRBJ2-1, with 10 bases aligning to TRBD2. In germline, CDR1 is KGHDR, CDR2 SFDVKD. The CDR3 is 16 amino acids. The V and J ends lost 3 bases and 0 bases, in that order; junction bases with no gene match: 1.

The chain has TRBV20-1 and TRBJ2-5; weak D call: TRBD2 (5 bases). V was clipped by 0 bases and J by 0 bases, with 5 bases between them. CDR3 length: 13 amino acids. CDR1 is DFQATT and CDR2 is SNEGSKA in the germline V gene (reference sequence). CDR3 coding DNA: TGCAGTGCTAGAGACGGGAACCAAGAGACCCAGTACTTC. Translation gives CSARDGNQETQYF.

V and J are TRBV20-1 and TRBJ2-1; 10 bases are shared with TRBD1. The CDR3 spans 15 residues. V shed 0 bases, J shed 9 bases, and the junction held 8 bases outside the gene matches. The germline CDR1 and CDR2 sequences are DFQATT and SNEGSKA (reference sequence). DNA for the CDR3: TGCAGTGCTAGAGACCCGGGACAGGGGAGTGTTGAGCAGTTCTTC. Translation: CSARDPGQGSVEQFF.

The rearrangement links TRBV5-1 to TRBJ2-6; tentatively, D is TRBD2 (5 bases). Germline V lookup: CDR1 SGHRS, CDR2 YFSETQ. This CDR3 region has 15 residues. With 4 bases removed from V and 1 base from J, the gap between germline ends came to 9 bases. The CDR3 nucleotides read TGCGCCAGCAGCCCTTCGGGGTCTGGGGCCAACGTCCTGACTTTC. It specifies CASSPSGSGANVLTF. Complete variable domain (other parts from reference TRBV5-1 and TRBJ2-6): KAGVTQTPRYLIKTRGQQVTLSCSPISGHRSVSWYQQTPGQGLQFLFEYFSETQRNKGNFPGRFSGRQFSNSRSEMNVSTLELGDSALYLCASSPSGSGANVLTFGAGSRLTVL.

The chain uses TRBV29-1 and TRBJ2-5, with D tentatively TRBD1 (6 bases). V was trimmed by 2 bases and J by 2 bases, leaving 12 bases between them. The V gene's germline CDR1 is SQVTM and CDR2 ANQGSEA. The length of the CDR3 is 14 residues. This CDR3 reads CSVEFWQGQETQYF. CDR3 bases: TGCAGCGTTGAATTCTGGCAGGGGCAAGAGACCCAGTACTTC. Looking up the rest from reference TRBV29-1 and TRBJ2-5 gives the full variable domain: SAVISQKPSRDICQRGTSLTIQCQVDSQVTMMFWYRQQPGQSLTLIATANQGSEATYESGFVIDKFPISRPNLTFSTLTVSNMSPEDSSIYLCSVEFWQGQETQYFGPGTRLLVL.